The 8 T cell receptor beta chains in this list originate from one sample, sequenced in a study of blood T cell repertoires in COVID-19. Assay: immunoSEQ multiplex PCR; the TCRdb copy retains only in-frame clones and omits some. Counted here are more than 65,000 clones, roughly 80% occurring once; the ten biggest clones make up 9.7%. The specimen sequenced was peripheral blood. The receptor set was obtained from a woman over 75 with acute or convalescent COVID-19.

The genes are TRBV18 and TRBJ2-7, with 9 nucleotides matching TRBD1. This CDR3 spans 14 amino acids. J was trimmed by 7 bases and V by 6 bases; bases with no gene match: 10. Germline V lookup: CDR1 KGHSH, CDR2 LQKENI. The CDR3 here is CASSSGTGPEEQYF. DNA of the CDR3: TGTGCCAGCTCCTCCGGGACAGGGCCCGAGGAGCAGTACTTC.

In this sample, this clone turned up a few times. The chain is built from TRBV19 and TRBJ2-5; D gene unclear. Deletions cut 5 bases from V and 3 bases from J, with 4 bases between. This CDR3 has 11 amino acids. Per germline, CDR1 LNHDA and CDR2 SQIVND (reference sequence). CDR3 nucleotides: TGTGCCAGTAGTCAGAAAGAGACCCAGTACTTC. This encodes CASSQKETQYF.

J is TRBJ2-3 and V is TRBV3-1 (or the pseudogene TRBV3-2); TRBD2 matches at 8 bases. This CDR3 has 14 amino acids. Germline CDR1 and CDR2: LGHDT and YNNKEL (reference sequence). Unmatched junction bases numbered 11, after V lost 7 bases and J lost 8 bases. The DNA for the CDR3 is TGTGCCAGCACCTATTCAGGAGGACTAGCTACGCAGTATTTT. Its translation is CASTYSGGLATQYF.

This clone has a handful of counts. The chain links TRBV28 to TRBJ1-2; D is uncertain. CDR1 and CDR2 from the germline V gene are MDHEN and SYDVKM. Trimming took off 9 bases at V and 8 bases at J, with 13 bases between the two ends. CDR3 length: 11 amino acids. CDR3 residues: CASANAGGYTF. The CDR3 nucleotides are TGTGCCAGTGCGAACGCGGGGGGCTACACCTTC.

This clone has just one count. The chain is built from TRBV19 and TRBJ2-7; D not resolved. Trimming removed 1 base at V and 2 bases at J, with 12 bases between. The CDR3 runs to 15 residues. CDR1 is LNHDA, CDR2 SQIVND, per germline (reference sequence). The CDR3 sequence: CASSIGGRGTYEQYF. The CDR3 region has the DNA TGTGCCAGTAGTATAGGTGGTCGCGGAACCTACGAGCAGTACTTC.

The CDR3 loop is CASSLGQGSSNEQFF. In DNA form, the CDR3 reads TGTGCCAGCAGCTTGGGACAGGGGTCGTCCAATGAGCAGTTCTTC. The chain employs TRBV7-9 and TRBJ2-1, with 10 bases lining up with TRBD1. CDR3 length: 15 amino acids. Trimming cost V 3 bases and J 6 bases; bases outside gene matches: 5. Germline V gene sequence: CDR1 SEHNR, CDR2 FQNEAQ (reference sequence).

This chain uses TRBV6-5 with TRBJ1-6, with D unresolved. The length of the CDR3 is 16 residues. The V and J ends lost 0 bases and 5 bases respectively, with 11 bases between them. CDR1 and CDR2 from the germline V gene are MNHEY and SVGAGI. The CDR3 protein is CASSYSGHRNNSPLHF. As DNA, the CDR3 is TGTGCCAGCAGTTACTCAGGTCACAGAAATAATTCACCCCTCCACTTT.

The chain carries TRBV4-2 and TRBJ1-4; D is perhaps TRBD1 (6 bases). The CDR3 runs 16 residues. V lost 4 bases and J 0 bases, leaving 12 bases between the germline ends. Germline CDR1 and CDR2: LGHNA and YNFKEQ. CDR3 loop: CASSPAGGPTNEKLFF. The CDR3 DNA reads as TGTGCCAGCAGCCCTGCCGGGGGGCCAACTAATGAAAAACTGTTTTTT.